This note documents a single T cell receptor (beta chain) sequence. The sample belongs to a study of STAT5B mutations in CD4+ large granular lymphocyte leukemia. TCRdb's copy holds only in-frame clones and misses some; the assay was immunoSEQ multiplex PCR. This table has just over 40,000 clones, more than 80% appearing once. The junction had 6 bases not matched to a gene; V was cut back by 1 base and J by 6 bases. Germline lookup yields CDR1 SEHNR and CDR2 FQNEAQ (reference sequence). The length of the CDR3 is 15 residues. The sequence came from a human donor in good health. The sample taken for sequencing was CD4+ T cells from blood buffy coats. The chain combines TRBV7-9 with TRBJ1-1, with 9 bases identical to TRBD1. The CDR3 bases are TGTGCCAGCAGCTTAGGTCGACAGGGGGACGCTGAAGCTTTCTTT. Translated: CASSLGRQGDAEAFF.